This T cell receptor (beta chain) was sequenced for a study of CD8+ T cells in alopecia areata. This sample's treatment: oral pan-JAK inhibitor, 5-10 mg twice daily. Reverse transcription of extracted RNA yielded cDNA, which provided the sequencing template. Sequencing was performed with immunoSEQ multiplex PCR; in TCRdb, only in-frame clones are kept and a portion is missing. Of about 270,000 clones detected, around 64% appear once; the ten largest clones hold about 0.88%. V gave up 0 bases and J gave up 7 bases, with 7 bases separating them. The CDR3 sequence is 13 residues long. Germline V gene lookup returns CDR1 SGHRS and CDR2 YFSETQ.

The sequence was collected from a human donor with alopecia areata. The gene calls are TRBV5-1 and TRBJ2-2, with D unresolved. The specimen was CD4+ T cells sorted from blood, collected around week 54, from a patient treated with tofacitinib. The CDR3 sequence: CASSLGTGGELFF. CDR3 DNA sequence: TGCGCCAGCAGCTTGGGGACCGGCGGGGAGCTGTTTTTT.